Below, one T cell receptor beta chain is given with its context. Data came from immunoSEQ multiplex PCR; TCRdb stores just in-frame clones and leaves some out. The sample records about 150,000 clones, over 85% being singletons. The record originates from a study of control samples from healthy donors and cancer patients. Germline V gives CDR1 GTSNPN, CDR2 SVGIG (reference sequence). The CDR3 loop spans 13 amino acids. V lost 5 bases and J 1 base, leaving 11 bases between the germline ends. The chain links TRBV30 to TRBJ1-1; D possibly corresponds to TRBD1 (6 bases). This receptor was taken from a man in his forties in good health. Specimen: blood. The CDR3 nucleotides read TGTGCCTGGGCCCTCAGGGGGAACACTGAAGCTTTCTTT. It translates to CAWALRGNTEAFF.